This T cell receptor beta chain comes out of a study of T-cell reconstitution after alpha-beta-depleted transplantation in children. Study results and limitations: Reportedly, only several hundred clones from non-depleted graft cells drove alpha-beta T-cell counts at about two months. There were some patients whose high TCRbeta diversity at day 60 came from surviving recipient T cells and thymic progenitors. A year had passed since transplant, and T-cell counts and diversity by then came mostly from newly produced T cells.

The V gene's germline CDR1 is MNHNS and CDR2 SASEGT. V was pared by 5 bases and J by 0 bases, with 3 bases of the junction left unmatched. The CDR3 contains 14 residues. Comments on this clonotype: Antigen specificity is unknown.

Molecular barcoding with unique molecular identifiers was used for the TCRbeta library. TCRdb reprocessed the PCR reads via MiXCR and lists one record per CDR3 protein. The table lists roughly 790,000 distinct CDR3 sequences, about 15% of them singletons. V is TRBV6-1 and J is TRBJ2-5; 7 bases map to TRBD2. The clonotype was recovered from a male patient younger than 18 who had a stem cell transplant for acute lymphoblastic leukemia, so the T cells may come from the graft donor. Here the sequenced sample was PBMCs, mostly from graft donor cells, taken 360 days after TCRalphabeta/CD19-depleted stem cell transplant. In nucleotides, the CDR3 is TGTGCCAGCAGTCCTCGGGAGGACCAAGAGACCCAGTACTTC. This codes for CASSPREDQETQYF.